Following are 2 T cell receptor beta chains from one sample sequenced in a study of OX40 agonist ivuxolimab in advanced cancers. The data were produced by immunoSEQ multiplex PCR, yet TCRdb's version contains in-frame clones alone and is incomplete. The sample comprises about 80,000 clones, about 90% of which are singletons, and about 8% rests with the top ten. The input for sequencing was CD4+ or CD8+ T cells sorted from blood, taken in a trial of the OX40 agonist ivuxolimab. These receptors were taken from an adult with an advanced solid tumor such as melanoma, head and neck, liver or kidney cancer.

V is TRBV4-1 and J is TRBJ2-1, with a possible D match to TRBD2 (5 bases). The germline V and J ends were trimmed by 1 base and 3 bases, with 13 bases remaining between them. CDR3 length equals 16 residues. The germline CDR1 and CDR2 sequences are MGHRA and YSYEKL. CDR3 nucleotides: TGCGCCAGCAGCCAAGTCTTCGGGAATAGCTACAATGAGCAGTTCTTC. It translates to CASSQVFGNSYNEQFF.

The rearrangement joins TRBV11-2 to TRBJ2-7; TRBD1 is a possible D gene (5 bases). Trimming pared 4 bases from V and 4 bases from J, leaving 14 bases between. Per the germline V gene, CDR1 is SGHAT and CDR2 is FQNNGV. The CDR3 is made up of 14 amino acids. The CDR3 loop reads CASSSSYRTYEQYF. The CDR3 coding sequence is TGTGCCAGCAGCTCCTCTTACAGGACATACGAGCAGTACTTC. Complete variable domain (other parts from reference TRBV11-2 and TRBJ2-7): EAGVAQSPRYKIIEKRQSVAFWCNPISGHATLYWYQQILGQGPKLLIQFQNNGVVDDSQLPKDRFSAERLKGVDSTLKIQPAKLEDSAVYLCASSSSYRTYEQYFGPGTRLTVT.